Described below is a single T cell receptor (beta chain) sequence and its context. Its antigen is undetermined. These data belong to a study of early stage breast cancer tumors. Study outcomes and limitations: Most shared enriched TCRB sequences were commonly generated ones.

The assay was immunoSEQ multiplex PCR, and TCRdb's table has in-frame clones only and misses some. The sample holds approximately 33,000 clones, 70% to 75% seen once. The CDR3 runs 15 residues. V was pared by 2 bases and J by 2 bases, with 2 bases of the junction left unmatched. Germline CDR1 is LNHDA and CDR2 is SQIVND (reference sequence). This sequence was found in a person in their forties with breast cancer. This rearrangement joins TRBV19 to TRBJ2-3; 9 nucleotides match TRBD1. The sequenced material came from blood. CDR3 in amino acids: CASSIRTGDTDTQYF. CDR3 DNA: TGTGCCAGTAGTATAAGGACAGGGGACACAGATACGCAGTATTTT.